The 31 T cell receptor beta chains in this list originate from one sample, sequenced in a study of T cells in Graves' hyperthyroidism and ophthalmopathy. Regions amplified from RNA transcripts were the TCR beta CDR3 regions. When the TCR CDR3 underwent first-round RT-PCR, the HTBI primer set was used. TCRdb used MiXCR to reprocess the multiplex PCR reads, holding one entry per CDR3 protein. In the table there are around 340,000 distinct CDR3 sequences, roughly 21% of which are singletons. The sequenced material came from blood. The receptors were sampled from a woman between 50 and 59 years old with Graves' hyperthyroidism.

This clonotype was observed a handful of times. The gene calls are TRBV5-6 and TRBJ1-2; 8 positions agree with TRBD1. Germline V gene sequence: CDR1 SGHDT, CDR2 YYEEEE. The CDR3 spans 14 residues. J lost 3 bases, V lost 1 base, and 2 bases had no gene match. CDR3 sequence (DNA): TGTGCCAGCAGCTTGACAGGGGGACACTATGGCTACACCTTC. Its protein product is CASSLTGGHYGYTF. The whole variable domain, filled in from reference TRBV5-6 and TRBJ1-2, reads DAGVTQSPTHLIKTRGQQVTLRCSPKSGHDTVSWYQQALGQGPQFIFQYYEEEERQRGNFPDRFSGHQFPNYSSELNVNALLLGDSALYLCASSLTGGHYGYTFGSGTRLTVV.

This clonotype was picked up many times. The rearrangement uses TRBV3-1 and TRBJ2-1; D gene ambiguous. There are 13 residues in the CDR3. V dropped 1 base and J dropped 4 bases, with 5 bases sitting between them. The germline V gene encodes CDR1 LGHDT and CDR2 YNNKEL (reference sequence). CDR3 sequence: CASSQVPYNEQFF. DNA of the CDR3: TGTGCCAGCAGCCAAGTACCTTACAATGAGCAGTTCTTC.

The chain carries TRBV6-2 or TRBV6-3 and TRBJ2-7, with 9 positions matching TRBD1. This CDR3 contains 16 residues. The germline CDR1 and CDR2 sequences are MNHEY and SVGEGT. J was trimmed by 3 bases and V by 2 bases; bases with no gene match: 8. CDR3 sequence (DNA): TGTGCCAGCAGTTACACAGGGGGCCAAGCCTTCTACGAGCAGTACTTC. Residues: CASSYTGGQAFYEQYF.

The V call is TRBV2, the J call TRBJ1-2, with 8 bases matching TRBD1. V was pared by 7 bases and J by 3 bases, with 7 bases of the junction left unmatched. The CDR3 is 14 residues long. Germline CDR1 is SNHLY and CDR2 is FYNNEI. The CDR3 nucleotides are TGTGCCAGCACCTCTCAGGGGGCGGACTATGGCTACACCTTC. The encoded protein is CASTSQGADYGYTF.

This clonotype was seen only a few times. The CDR3 nucleotides read TGTGCCAGCAGCTTATTGGGAATGGCAGTTCATCGGTACAATGAGCAGTTCTTC. This translates into CASSLLGMAVHRYNEQFF. J is TRBJ2-1 and V is TRBV7-6; D gene uncertain. Trimming removed 2 bases at V and 4 bases at J, with 21 bases between. CDR3 length: 18 residues. From germline, CDR1 is SGHVS and CDR2 FNYEAQ.

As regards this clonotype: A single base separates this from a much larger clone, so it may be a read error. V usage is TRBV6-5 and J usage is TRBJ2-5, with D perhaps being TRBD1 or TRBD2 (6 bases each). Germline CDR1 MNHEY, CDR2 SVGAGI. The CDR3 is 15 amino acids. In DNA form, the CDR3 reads TGTGCCAGCAGTTACTCGGGGGGCGGGGAGGAGACCCAGCACTTC. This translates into CASSYSGGGEETQHF.

The chain's CDR3 is CASSPRITWGNTIYF. The CDR3 DNA sequence: TGTGCCAGCAGCCCGAGAATAACGTGGGGGAACACCATATATTTT. The V and J genes are TRBV3-1 and TRBJ1-3; D is perhaps TRBD1 (5 bases). This CDR3 is 15 amino acids long. Germline CDR1 is LGHDT and CDR2 is YNNKEL (reference sequence). Trimming took off 4 bases at V and 7 bases at J, with 17 bases between the two ends. Using reference TRBV3-1 and TRBJ1-3 for the parts outside the CDR3, the full variable domain is DTAVSQTPKYLVTQMGNDKSIKCEQNLGHDTMYWYKQDSKKFLKIMFSYNNKELIINETVPNRFSPKSPDKAHLNLHINSLELGDSAVYFCASSPRITWGNTIYFGEGSWLTVV.

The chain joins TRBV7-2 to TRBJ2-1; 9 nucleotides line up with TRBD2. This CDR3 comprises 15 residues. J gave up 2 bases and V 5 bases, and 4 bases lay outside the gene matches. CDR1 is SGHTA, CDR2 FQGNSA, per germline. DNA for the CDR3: TGTGCCAGCAGCGGTAGCGGGAGCGCCTACAATGAGCAGTTCTTC. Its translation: CASSGSGSAYNEQFF.

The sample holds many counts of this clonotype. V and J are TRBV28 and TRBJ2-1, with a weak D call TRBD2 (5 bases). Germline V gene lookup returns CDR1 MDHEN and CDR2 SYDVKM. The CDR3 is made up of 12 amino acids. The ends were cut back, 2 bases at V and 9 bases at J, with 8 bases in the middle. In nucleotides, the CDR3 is TGTGCCAGCAGTTTACCTAGCCGTGAGCAGTTCTTC. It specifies CASSLPSREQFF. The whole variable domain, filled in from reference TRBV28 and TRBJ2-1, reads DVKVTQSSRYLVKRTGEKVFLECVQDMDHENMFWYRQDPGLGLRLIYFSYDVKMKEKGDIPEGYSVSREKKERFSLILESASTNQTSMYLCASSLPSREQFFGPGTRLTVL.

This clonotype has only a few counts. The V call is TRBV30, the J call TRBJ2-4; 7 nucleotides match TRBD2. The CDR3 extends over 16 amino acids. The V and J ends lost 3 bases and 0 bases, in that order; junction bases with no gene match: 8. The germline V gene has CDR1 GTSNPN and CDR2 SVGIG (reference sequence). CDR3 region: CAWSLMGGTAKNIQYF. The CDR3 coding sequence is TGTGCCTGGAGCCTAATGGGGGGGACAGCCAAAAACATTCAGTACTTC.

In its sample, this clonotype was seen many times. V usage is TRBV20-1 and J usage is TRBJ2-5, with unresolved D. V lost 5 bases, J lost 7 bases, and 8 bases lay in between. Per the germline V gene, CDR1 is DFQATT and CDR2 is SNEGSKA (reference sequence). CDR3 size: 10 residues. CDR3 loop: CSARLGTQYF. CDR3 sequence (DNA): TGCAGTGCTCGTCTAGGGACCCAGTACTTC.

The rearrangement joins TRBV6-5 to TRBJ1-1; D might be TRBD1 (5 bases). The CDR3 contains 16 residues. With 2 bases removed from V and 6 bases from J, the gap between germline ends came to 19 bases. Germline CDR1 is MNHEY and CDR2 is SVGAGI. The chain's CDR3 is CASSYVLGPYIPEAFF. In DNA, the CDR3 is TGTGCCAGCAGTTACGTTCTGGGGCCCTATATACCTGAAGCTTTCTTT.

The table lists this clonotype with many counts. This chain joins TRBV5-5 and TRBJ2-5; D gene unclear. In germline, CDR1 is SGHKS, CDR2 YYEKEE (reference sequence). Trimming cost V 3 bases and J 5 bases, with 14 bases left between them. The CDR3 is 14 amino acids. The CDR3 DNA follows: TGTGCCAGCAGCTCGAGCCGGCCGTTGGAGACCCAGTACTTC. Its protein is CASSSSRPLETQYF.

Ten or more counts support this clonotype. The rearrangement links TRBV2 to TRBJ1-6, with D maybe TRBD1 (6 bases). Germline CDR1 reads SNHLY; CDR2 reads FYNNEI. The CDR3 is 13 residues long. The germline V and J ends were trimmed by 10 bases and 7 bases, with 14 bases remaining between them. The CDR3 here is CAIDRSMNSPLHF. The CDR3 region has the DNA TGTGCCATCGACAGGTCTATGAATTCACCCCTCCACTTT.

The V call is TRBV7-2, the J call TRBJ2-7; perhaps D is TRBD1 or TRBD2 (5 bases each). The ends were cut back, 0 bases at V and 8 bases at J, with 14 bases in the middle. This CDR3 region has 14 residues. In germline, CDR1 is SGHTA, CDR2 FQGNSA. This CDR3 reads CASSLALGEYKQYF. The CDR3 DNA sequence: TGTGCCAGCAGCTTAGCTCTAGGGGAGTACAAGCAGTACTTC. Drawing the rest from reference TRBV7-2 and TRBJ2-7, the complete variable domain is GAGVSQSPSNKVTEKGKDVELRCDPISGHTALYWYRQSLGQGLEFLIYFQGNSAPDKSGLPSDRFSAERTGGSVSTLTIQRTQQEDSAVYLCASSLALGEYKQYFGPGTRLTVT.

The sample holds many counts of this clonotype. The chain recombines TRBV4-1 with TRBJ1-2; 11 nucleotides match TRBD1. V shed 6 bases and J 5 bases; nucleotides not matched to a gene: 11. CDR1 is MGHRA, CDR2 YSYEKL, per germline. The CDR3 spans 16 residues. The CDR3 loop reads CASSTPRTGGRYGYTF. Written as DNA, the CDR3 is TGCGCCAGCAGTACACCTCGGACAGGGGGCAGGTATGGCTACACCTTC.

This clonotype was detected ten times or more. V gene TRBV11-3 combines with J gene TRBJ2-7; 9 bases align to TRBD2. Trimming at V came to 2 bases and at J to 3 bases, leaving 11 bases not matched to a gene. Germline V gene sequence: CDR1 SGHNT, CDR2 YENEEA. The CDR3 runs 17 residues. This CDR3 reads CASSLRGSRLADYEQYF. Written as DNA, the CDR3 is TGTGCCAGCAGCTTAAGGGGGTCGAGACTAGCGGACTACGAGCAGTACTTC.

The DNA for the CDR3 is TGTGCCACCAGTGAAGGTCCCGGCTCCTACGAGCAGTACTTC. Amino acid sequence: CATSEGPGSYEQYF. The rearrangement joins TRBV24-1 to TRBJ2-7; unclear D gene. CDR3 length: 14 residues. V was pared by 4 bases and J by 0 bases, with 9 bases between. Germline V gene sequence: CDR1 KGHDR, CDR2 SFDVKD.

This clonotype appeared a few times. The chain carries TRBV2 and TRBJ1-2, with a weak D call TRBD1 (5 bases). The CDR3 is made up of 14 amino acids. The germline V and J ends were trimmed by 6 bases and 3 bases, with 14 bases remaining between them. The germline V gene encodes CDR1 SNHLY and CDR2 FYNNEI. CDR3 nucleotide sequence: TGTGCCAGCAGGGTAGCCGGGGCGGACTATGGCTACACCTTC. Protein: CASRVAGADYGYTF.

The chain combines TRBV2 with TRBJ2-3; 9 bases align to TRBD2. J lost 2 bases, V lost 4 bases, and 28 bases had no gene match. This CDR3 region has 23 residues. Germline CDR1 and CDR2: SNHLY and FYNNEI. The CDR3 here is CASSVSSGSTNQGGSSSTDTQYF. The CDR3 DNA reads TGTGCCAGCAGTGTCAGTAGCGGGAGCACGAATCAAGGAGGTAGCTCCTCCACAGATACGCAGTATTTT.

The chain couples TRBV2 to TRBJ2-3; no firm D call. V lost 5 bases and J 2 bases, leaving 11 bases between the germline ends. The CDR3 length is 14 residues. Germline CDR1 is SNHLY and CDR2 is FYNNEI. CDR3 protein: CASSRKGTTDTQYF. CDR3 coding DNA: TGTGCCAGCAGTAGGAAGGGAACCACAGATACGCAGTATTTT.

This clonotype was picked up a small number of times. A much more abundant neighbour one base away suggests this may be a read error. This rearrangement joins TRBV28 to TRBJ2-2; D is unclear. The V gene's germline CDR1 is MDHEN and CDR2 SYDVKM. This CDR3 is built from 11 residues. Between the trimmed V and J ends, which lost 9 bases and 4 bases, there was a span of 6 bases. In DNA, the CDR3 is TGTGCCAGACGCAGCACCGGGGAGCTGTTTTTT. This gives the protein CARRSTGELFF.

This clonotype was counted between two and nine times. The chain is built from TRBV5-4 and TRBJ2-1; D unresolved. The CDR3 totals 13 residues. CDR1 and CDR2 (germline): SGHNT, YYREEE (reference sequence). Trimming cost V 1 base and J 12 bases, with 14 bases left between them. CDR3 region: CASSLKPDKGQFF. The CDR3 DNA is TGTGCCAGCAGCTTGAAACCTGACAAGGGGCAGTTCTTC.

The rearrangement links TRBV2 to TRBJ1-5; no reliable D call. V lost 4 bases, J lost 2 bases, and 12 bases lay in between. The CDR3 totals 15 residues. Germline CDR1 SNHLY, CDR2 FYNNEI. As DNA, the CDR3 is TGTGCCAGCAGTGCGGCCCCTGGGGGCAATCAGCCCCAGCATTTT. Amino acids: CASSAAPGGNQPQHF. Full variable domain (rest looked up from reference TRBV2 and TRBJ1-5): EPEVTQTPSHQVTQMGQEVILRCVPISNHLYFYWYRQILGQKVEFLVSFYNNEISEKSEIFDDQFSVERPDGSNFTLKIRSTKLEDSAMYFCASSAAPGGNQPQHFGDGTRLSIL.

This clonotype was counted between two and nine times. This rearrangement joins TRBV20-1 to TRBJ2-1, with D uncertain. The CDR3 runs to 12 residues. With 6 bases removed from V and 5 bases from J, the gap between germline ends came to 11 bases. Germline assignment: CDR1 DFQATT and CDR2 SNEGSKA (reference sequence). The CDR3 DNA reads TGCAGTGCCCGGAACTACAACAATGAGCAGTTCTTC. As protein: CSARNYNNEQFF.

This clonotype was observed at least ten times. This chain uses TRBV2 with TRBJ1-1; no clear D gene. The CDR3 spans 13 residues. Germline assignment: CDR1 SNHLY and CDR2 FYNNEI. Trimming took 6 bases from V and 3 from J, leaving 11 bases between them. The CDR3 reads CASSPGRDTEAFF. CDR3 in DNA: TGTGCCAGCAGCCCCGGGAGGGACACTGAAGCTTTCTTT.

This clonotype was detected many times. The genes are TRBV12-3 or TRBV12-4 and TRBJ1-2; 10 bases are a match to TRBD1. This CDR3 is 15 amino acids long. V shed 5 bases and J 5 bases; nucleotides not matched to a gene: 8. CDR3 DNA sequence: TGTGCCAGCAGTCTTCCGGGACAGGGGTATTATGGCTACACCTTC. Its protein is CASSLPGQGYYGYTF.

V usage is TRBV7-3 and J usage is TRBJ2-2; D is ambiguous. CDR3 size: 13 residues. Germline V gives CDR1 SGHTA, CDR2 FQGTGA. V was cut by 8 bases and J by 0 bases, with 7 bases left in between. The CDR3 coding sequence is TGTGCCAGCGGGTTTTCGAACACCGGGGAGCTGTTTTTT. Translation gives CASGFSNTGELFF.

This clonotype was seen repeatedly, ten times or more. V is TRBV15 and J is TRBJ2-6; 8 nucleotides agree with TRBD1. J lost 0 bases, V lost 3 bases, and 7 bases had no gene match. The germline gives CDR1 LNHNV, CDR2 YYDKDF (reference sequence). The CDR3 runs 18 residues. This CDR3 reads CATSRFAGGSSGANVLTF. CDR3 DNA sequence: TGTGCCACCAGCAGGTTTGCAGGGGGCAGCTCTGGGGCCAACGTCCTGACTTTC.

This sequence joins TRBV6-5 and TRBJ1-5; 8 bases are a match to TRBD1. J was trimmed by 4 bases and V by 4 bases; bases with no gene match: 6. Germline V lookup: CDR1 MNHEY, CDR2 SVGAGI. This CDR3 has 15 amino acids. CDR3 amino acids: CASSSTGTGNQPQHF. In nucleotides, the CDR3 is TGTGCCAGCAGTTCAACCGGGACAGGAAATCAGCCCCAGCATTTT.

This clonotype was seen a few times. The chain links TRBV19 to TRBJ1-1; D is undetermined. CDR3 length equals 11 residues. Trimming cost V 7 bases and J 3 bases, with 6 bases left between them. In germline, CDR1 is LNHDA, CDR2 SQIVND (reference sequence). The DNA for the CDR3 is TGTGCCAGTAAGCGGGACACTGAAGCTTTCTTT. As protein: CASKRDTEAFF.